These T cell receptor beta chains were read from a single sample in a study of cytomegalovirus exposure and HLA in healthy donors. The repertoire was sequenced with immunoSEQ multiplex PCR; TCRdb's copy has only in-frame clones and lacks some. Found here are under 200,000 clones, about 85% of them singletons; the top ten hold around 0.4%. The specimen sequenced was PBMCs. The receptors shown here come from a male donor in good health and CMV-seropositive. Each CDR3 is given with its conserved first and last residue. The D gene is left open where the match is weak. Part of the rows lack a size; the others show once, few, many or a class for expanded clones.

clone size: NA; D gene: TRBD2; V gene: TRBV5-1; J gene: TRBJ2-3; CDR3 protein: CASSMTSGRSLGTDTQYF; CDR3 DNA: TGCGCCAGCAGCATGACTAGCGGGAGGAGTCTTGGCACAGATACGCAGTATTTT
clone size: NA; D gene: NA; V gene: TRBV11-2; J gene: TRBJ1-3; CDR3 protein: CASSSPLALSGNTIYF; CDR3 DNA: TGTGCCAGCAGCTCGCCACTTGCCCTCTCCGGAAACACCATATATTTT
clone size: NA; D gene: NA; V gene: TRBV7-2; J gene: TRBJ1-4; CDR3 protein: CASSFNNGGEKLFF; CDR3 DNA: TGTGCCAGCAGCTTTAATAATGGCGGTGAAAAACTGTTTTTT
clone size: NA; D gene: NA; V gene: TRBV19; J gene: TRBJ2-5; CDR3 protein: CASSTRTAAEETQYF; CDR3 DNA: TGTGCCAGTAGTACCCGGACAGCCGCTGAAGAGACCCAGTACTTC
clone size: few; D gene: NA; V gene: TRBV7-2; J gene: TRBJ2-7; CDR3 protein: CASSFWGGDDEQYF; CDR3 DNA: TGTGCCAGCAGCTTTTGGGGGGGCGATGACGAGCAGTACTTC
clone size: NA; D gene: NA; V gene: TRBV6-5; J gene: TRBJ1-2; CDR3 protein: CASSYLDTHLGYGYTF; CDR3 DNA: TGTGCCAGCAGTTACCTCGACACGCATTTAGGCTATGGCTACACCTTC
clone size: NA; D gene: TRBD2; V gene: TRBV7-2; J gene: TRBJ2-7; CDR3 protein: CASSPEGRGTDEQYF; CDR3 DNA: TGTGCCAGCAGCCCGGAGGGGCGGGGGACGGACGAGCAGTACTTC
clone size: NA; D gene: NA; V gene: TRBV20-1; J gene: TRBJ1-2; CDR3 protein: CSASTGDRYTF; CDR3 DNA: TGCAGTGCTAGCACAGGAGACCGCTACACCTTC
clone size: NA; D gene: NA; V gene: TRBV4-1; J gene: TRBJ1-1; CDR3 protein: CASSQLGFGAFF; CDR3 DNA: TGCGCCAGCAGCCAACTTGGGTTCGGGGCTTTCTTT
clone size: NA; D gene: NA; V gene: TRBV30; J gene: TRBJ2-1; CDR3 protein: CAGQEGSKTNEQFF; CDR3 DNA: TGTGCCGGCCAGGAAGGCTCCAAGACCAATGAGCAGTTCTTC
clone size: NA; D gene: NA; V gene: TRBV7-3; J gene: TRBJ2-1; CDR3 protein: CASSLTTGGGPYNEQFF; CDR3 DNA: TGTGCCAGCAGCTTAACGACGGGAGGGGGCCCATACAATGAGCAGTTCTTC
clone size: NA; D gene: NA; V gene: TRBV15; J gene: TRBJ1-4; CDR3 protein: CATSRSLGRRYEKLFF; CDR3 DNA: TGTGCCACCAGCAGAAGCCTCGGACGGAGGTATGAAAAACTGTTTTTT
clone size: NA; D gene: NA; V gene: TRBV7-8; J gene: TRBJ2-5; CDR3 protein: CASSSGATQYF; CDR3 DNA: TGTGCCAGCAGCTCCGGAGCGACCCAGTACTTC
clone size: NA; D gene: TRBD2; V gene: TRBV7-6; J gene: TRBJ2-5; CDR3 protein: CASTTGGGIAWETQYF; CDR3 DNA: TGTGCCAGCACCACCGGGGGGGGGATCGCTTGGGAGACCCAGTACTTC
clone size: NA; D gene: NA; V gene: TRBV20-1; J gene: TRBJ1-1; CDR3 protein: CSASSGTEAFF; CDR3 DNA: TGCAGTGCTAGTTCAGGGACTGAAGCTTTCTTT
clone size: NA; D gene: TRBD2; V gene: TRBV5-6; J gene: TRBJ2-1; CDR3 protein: CASSLRGTSGRNEQFF; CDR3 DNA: TGTGCCAGCAGCTTGAGAGGGACTAGTGGGAGGAATGAGCAGTTCTTC
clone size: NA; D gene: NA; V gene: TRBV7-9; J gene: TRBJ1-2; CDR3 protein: CASSMTTNYGYTF; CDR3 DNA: TGTGCCAGCAGTATGACTACTAACTATGGCTACACCTTC
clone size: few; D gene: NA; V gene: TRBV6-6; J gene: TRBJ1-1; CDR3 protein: CASPPPGGTEAFF; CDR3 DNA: TGTGCCAGTCCGCCGCCCGGGGGGACTGAAGCTTTCTTT
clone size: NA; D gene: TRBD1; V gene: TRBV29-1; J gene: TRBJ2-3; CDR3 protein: CSVNRGPTDTQYF; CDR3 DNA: TGCAGCGTTAACAGGGGGCCCACAGATACGCAGTATTTT
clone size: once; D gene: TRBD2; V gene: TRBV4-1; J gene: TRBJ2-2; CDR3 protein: CASSQDRSGGAGELFF; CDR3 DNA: TGCGCCAGCAGCCAAGATCGAAGCGGGGGGGCAGGGGAGCTGTTTTTT
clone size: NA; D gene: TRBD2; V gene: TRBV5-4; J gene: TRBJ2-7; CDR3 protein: CASGSSGSYEQYF; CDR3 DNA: TGTGCCAGCGGTTCTAGCGGGAGCTACGAGCAGTACTTC
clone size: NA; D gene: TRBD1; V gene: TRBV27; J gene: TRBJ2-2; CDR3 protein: CASTGTGPFGELFF; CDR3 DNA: TGTGCCAGCACCGGGACAGGGCCTTTCGGGGAGCTGTTTTTT
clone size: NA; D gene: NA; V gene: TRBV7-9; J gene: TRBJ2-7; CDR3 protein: CASSPWTVSPNEQYF; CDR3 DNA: TGTGCCAGCAGCCCGTGGACAGTTTCTCCTAACGAGCAGTACTTC
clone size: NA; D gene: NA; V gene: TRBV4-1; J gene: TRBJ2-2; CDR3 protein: CASSQRGAGWNTGELFF; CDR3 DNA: TGCGCCAGCAGCCAAAGAGGAGCAGGGTGGAACACCGGGGAGCTGTTTTTT
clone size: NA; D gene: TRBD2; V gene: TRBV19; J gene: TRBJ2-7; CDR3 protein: CASSRYSGALYEQYF; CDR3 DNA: TGTGCCAGTAGTCGTTATAGCGGGGCCCTCTACGAGCAGTACTTC
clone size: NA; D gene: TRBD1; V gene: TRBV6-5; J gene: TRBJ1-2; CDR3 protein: CASSGTANYGYTF; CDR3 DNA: TGTGCCAGCAGTGGGACAGCTAACTATGGCTACACCTTC
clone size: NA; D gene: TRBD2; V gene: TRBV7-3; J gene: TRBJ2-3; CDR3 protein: CASSPRDSGTAHPDTQYF; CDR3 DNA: TGTGCCAGCAGCCCCCGGGATAGCGGGACTGCACATCCAGATACGCAGTATTTT
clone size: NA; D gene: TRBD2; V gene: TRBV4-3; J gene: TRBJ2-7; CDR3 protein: CASSQDLGTSALWQYF; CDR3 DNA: TGCGCCAGCAGCCAAGATCTTGGGACTAGTGCCCTTTGGCAGTACTTC
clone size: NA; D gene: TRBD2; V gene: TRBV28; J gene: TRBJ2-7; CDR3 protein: CASRRYGLATPYEQYF; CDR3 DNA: TGTGCCAGCAGACGATATGGACTAGCGACTCCCTACGAGCAGTACTTC
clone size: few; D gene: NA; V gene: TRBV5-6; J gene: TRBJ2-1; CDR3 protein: CASSPGGNEQFF; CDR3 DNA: TGTGCCAGCAGCCCCGGGGGCAATGAGCAGTTCTTC
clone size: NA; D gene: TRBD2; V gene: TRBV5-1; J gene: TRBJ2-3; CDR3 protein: CASSASTSNIDTQYF; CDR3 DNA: TGCGCCAGCAGCGCATCGACTAGCAACATAGATACGCAGTATTTT
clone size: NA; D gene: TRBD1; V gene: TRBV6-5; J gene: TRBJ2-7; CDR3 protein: CASSRQTGSYEQYF; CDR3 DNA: TGTGCCAGCAGCCGACAGACAGGGAGCTACGAGCAGTACTTC
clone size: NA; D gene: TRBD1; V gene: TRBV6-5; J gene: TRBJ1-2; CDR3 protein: CASIGQGNYGYTF; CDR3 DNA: TGTGCCAGCATTGGACAGGGAAACTATGGCTACACCTTC
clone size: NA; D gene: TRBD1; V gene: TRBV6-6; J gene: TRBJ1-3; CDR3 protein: CASSSTRDRGNTIYF; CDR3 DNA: TGTGCCAGCAGTTCGACCCGGGACAGAGGAAACACCATATATTTT
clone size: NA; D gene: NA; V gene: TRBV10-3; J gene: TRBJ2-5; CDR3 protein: CATHRDIGETQYF; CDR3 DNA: TGTGCCACCCACAGGGATATAGGAGAGACCCAGTACTTC
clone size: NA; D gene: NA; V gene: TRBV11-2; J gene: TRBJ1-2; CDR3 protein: CASSLSQVVYGYTF; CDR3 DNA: TGTGCCAGCAGCCTATCTCAGGTGGTCTATGGCTACACCTTC
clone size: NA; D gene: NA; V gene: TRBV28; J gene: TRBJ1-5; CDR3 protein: CASSLMSSIQPQHF; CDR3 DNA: TGTGCCAGCAGCCTCATGAGTTCGATTCAGCCCCAGCATTTT
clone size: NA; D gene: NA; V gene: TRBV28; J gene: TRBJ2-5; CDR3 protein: CASSAGPLPRTQYF; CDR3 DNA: TGTGCCAGCAGTGCCGGTCCCCTCCCTAGGACCCAGTACTTC
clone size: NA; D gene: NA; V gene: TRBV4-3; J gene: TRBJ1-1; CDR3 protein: CASSQVDAANTEAFF; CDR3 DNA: TGCGCCAGCAGCCAAGTGGATGCGGCTAACACTGAAGCTTTCTTT
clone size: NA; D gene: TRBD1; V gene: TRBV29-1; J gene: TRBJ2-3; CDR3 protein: CSAEGAGGGSDTQYF; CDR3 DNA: TGCAGCGCTGAAGGGGCAGGGGGCGGTTCAGATACGCAGTATTTT
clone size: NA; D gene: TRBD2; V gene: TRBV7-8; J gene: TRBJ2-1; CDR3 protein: CASGSGTSDEQFF; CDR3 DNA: TGTGCCAGCGGTAGCGGGACGAGCGATGAGCAGTTCTTC
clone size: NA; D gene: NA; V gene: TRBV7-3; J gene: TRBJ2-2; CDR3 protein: CASSLEHTGELFF; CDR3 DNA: TGTGCCAGCAGCTTAGAGCACACCGGGGAGCTGTTTTTT
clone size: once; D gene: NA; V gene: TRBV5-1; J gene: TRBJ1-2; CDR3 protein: CASSLDTYGYTF; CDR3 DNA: TGCGCCAGCAGCTTGGACACCTATGGCTACACCTTC
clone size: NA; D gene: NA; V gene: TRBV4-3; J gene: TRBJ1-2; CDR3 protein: CASSQDFGDPNYGYTF; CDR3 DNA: TGCGCCAGCAGCCAAGATTTCGGGGATCCAAACTATGGCTACACCTTC
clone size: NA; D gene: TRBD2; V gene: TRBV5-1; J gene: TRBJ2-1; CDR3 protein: CASSLGGLAGDGEQFF; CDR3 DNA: TGCGCCAGCAGCCTAGGGGGACTAGCGGGAGATGGGGAGCAGTTCTTC
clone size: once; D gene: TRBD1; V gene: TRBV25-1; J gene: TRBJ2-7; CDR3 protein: CASNPVDRIYEQYF; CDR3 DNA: TGTGCCAGCAACCCTGTGGACAGGATCTACGAGCAGTACTTC
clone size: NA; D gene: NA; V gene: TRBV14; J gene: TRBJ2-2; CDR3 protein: CASSWAGRTGELFF; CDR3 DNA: TGTGCCAGCAGTTGGGCAGGGCGGACCGGGGAGCTGTTTTTT
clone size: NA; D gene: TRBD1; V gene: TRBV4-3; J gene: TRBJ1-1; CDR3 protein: CASSHRDRGSTEAFF; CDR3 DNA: TGCGCCAGCAGCCACAGGGACAGGGGGAGCACTGAAGCTTTCTTT